This entry features one TCR beta chain sequence. This record belongs to a study of OX40 agonist ivuxolimab in advanced cancers. Only in-frame clones appear in the TCRdb table, and some are missing; sequencing was by immunoSEQ multiplex PCR. The repertoire holds tens of thousands of clones, with 85% to 90% as singletons. The CDR3 has 15 amino acids. The V end lost 0 bases, the J end lost 3 bases, and 12 bases lay between the germline ends. Germline V gene sequence: CDR1 ENHRY, CDR2 SYGVKD. The chain recombines TRBV10-3 with TRBJ2-7, with D perhaps matching TRBD1 (5 bases). The starting material was CD4+ or CD8+ T cells sorted from blood, obtained in a trial of the OX40 agonist ivuxolimab. The TCR originated in an adult with an advanced solid tumor such as melanoma, head and neck, liver or kidney cancer. The DNA for the CDR3 is TGTGCCATCAGTGAGTCGCAGGGAATTCTCTACGAGCAGTACTTC. Its translation is CAISESQGILYEQYF.